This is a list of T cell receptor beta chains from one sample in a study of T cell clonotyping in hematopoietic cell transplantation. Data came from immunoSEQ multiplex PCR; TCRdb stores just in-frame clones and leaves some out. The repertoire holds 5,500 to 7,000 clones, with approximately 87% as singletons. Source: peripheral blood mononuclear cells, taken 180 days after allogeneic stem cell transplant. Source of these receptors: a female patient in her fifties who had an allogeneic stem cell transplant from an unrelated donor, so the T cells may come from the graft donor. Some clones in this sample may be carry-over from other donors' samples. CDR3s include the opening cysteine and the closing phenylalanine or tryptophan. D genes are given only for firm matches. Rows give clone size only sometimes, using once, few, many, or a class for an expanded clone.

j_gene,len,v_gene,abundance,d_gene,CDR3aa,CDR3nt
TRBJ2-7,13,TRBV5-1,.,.,CASSLGTDYEQYF,TGCGCCAGCAGCTTGGGGACAGACTACGAGCAGTACTTC
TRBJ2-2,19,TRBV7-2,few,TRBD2,CASSFPGLAGAPNTGELFF,TGTGCCAGCAGCTTCCCGGGACTAGCGGGGGCCCCGAACACCGGGGAGCTGTTTTTT
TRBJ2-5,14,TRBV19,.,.,CASSIRRHQETQYF,TGTGCCAGTAGTATTCGACGACACCAAGAGACCCAGTACTTC
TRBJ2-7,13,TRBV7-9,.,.,CASSLGDNDEQYF,TGTGCCAGCAGCTTAGGGGACAACGACGAGCAGTACTTC
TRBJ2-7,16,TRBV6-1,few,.,CASSDLGGGAHYEQYF,TGTGCCAGCAGTGATCTAGGTGGGGGGGCACACTACGAGCAGTACTTC
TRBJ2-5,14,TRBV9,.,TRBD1,CASSRTGNQETQYF,TGTGCCAGCAGCCGGACAGGGAACCAAGAGACCCAGTACTTC
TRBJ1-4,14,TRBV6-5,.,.,CASSYGGLGEKLFF,TGTGCCAGCAGTTACGGGGGGTTAGGTGAAAAACTGTTTTTT
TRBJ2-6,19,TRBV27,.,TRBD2,CASSVRGLAGPSGANVLTF,TGTGCCAGCAGTGTCAGGGGACTAGCGGGTCCCTCTGGGGCCAACGTCCTGACTTTC
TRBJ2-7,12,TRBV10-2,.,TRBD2,CASSSSGYEQYF,TGCGCCAGTTCCTCTAGCGGCTACGAGCAGTACTTC
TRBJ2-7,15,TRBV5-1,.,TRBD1,CASSLGSAGGYEQYF,TGCGCCAGCAGCTTGGGGTCGGCAGGGGGCTACGAGCAGTACTTC
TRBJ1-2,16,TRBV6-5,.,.,CASSYLAGGPSYGYTF,TGTGCCAGCAGTTATCTGGCTGGGGGGCCAAGCTATGGCTACACCTTC
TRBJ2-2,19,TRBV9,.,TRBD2,CASSVEGLAGGRSTGELFF,TGTGCCAGCAGCGTAGAGGGATTAGCGGGGGGGCGGAGCACCGGGGAGCTGTTTTTT
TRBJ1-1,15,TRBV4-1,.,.,CASSRVGPLYTEAFF,TGCGCCAGCAGCCGGGTCGGACCGCTTTACACTGAAGCTTTCTTT
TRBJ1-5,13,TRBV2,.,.,CASSEALNQPQHF,TGTGCCAGCAGCGAAGCGCTCAATCAGCCCCAGCATTTT
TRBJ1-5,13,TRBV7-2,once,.,CASSLDRIQPQHF,TGTGCCAGCAGCTTGGACAGAATTCAGCCCCAGCATTTT
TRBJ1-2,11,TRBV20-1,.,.,CSARFYYGYTF,TGCAGTGCCCGATTTTACTATGGCTACACCTTC
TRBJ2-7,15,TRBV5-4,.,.,CASSLGGLSSYEQYF,TGTGCCAGCAGCCTGGGTGGCCTTAGCTCCTACGAGCAGTACTTC
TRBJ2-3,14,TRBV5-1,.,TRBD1,CASREQGAKDTQYF,TGCGCCAGCAGAGAACAGGGGGCGAAAGATACGCAGTATTTT
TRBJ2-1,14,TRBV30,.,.,CAWSVWEQVNGQFF,TGTGCCTGGAGTGTCTGGGAACAGGTCAATGGGCAGTTCTTC
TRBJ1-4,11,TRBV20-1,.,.,CSASFEEKLFF,TGCAGTGCGAGTTTTGAGGAAAAACTGTTTTTT
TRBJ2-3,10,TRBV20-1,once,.,CSARLDTQYF,TGCAGTGCTCGCCTGGATACGCAGTATTTT
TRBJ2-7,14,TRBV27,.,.,CASSLGAGAYEQYF,TGTGCCAGCAGTTTAGGGGCAGGAGCCTACGAGCAGTACTTC